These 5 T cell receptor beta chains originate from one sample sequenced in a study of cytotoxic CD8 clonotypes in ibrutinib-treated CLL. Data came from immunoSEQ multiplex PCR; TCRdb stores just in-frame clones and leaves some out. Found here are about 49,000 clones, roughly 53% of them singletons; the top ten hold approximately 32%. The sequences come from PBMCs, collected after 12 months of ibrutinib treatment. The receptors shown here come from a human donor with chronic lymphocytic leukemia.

This CDR3 reads CASSSDSTEKLFF. The CDR3 nucleotides are TGTGCCAGCAGCTCGGACAGCACTGAAAAACTGTTTTTT. This chain joins TRBV5-4 and TRBJ1-4, with D possibly being TRBD1 (6 bases). The V end lost 3 bases, the J end lost 7 bases, and 10 bases lay between the germline ends. The CDR3 covers 13 residues. Germline V gives CDR1 SGHNT, CDR2 YYREEE (reference sequence).

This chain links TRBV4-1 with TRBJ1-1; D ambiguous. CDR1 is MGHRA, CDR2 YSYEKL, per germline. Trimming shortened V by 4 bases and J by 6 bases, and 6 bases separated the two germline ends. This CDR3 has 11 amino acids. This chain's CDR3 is CASSLASEAFF. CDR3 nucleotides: TGCGCCAGCAGCCTTGCCTCTGAAGCTTTCTTT.

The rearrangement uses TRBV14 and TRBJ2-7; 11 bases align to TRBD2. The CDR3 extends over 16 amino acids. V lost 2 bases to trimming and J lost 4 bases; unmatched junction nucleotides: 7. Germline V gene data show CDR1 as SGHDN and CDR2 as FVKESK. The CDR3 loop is CASSQLGTSGKYEQYF. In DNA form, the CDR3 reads TGTGCCAGCAGCCAACTCGGGACTAGCGGAAAATACGAGCAGTACTTC.

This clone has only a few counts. The CDR3 is CASSSSERVDLRYTF. The CDR3 DNA sequence: TGTGCCAGCAGCTCCAGTGAGAGGGTTGATCTTCGCTACACCTTC. The J gene is TRBJ1-2, the V gene TRBV11-2; D not certain. Trimming took 4 bases from V and 9 from J, leaving 21 bases between them. The CDR3 contains 15 residues. Germline V gives CDR1 SGHAT, CDR2 FQNNGV.

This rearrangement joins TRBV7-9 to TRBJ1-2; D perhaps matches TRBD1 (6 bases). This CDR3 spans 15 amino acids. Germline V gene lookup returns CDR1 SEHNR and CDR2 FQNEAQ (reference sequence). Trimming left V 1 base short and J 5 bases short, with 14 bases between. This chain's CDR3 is CASSLVAGEGYGYTF. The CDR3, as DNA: TGTGCCAGCAGCTTAGTGGCAGGGGAAGGGTATGGCTACACCTTC.